The clone carrying this T cell receptor beta chain occurred a few times. TCRdb ran MiXCR on the 5' RACE reads and lists one entry per CDR3 protein. Here the sample spans hundreds of thousands of distinct CDR3 sequences, roughly a fifth being singletons. These data come from a study of T-cell memory formation after mild COVID-19. This TCR was sampled from an adult woman who had mild COVID-19 (a few samples of this study predate the infection). Cell type and time point are not known. The sequencing input was PBMCs or a T cell subset sorted from them (not recorded which).

This chain's CDR3 is CASSLADIYNEQFF. In DNA form, the CDR3 reads TGTGCCAGCAGCTTAGCGGACATCTACAATGAGCAGTTCTTC. V and J are TRBV7-9 and TRBJ2-1; possibly TRBD1 for D (5 bases). CDR1 and CDR2 from the germline V gene are SEHNR and FQNEAQ (reference sequence). The CDR3 is 14 amino acids. V shed 0 bases and J shed 3 bases, with 6 bases lying between them.